Shown below are 25 T cell receptor beta chains from a single sample sequenced in a study of blood T cell repertoires in COVID-19. The assay was immunoSEQ multiplex PCR, and TCRdb's table has in-frame clones only and misses some. Altogether more than 90,000 clones are present, roughly 80% being singletons, with the ten largest covering roughly 2.6%. Sequenced material: peripheral blood. The receptors were sampled from a man aged 50-59 years with acute or convalescent COVID-19.

This clone was detected only once. The chain has TRBV6-5 and TRBJ1-1; tentative D call: TRBD1 (6 bases). The CDR3 consists of 12 residues. Looked up from germline, CDR1 is MNHEY and CDR2 is SVGAGI. V was trimmed by 6 bases and J by 5 bases, leaving 10 bases between them. The CDR3 nucleotides are TGTGCCAGCAGAAGGACAGAAACTGAAGCTTTCTTT. It is translated as CASRRTETEAFF.

The chain recombines TRBV29-1 with TRBJ1-1; D may be TRBD1 (5 bases). The CDR3 consists of 19 residues. Trimming stripped 0 bases from V and 0 bases from J, with 23 bases between. Germline V CDR1 and CDR2: SQVTM, ANQGSEA. DNA for the CDR3: TGCAGCGTTGAAGACCCAAGTACCAGGGCGGGAGGGCTGAACACTGAAGCTTTCTTT. Residues: CSVEDPSTRAGGLNTEAFF.

J is TRBJ2-5 and V is TRBV11-2; 8 nucleotides align to TRBD2. The germline gives CDR1 SGHAT, CDR2 FQNNGV. V lost 1 base and J lost 5; bases outside the gene matches: 6. This CDR3 has 15 residues. The CDR3 coding sequence is TGTGCCAGCAGCTTAGGGGGGACTAGTCGGGAGACCCAGTACTTC. It is translated as CASSLGGTSRETQYF.

The V gene is TRBV28, the J gene TRBJ2-1, with 11 bases matching TRBD2. Germline values: CDR1 MDHEN, CDR2 SYDVKM. V gave up 4 bases and J gave up 6 bases; unmatched junction bases: 5. The CDR3 extends over 15 amino acids. This CDR3 reads CASSSGTSGSNEQFF. CDR3 in DNA: TGTGCCAGCAGTTCAGGGACTAGCGGAAGCAATGAGCAGTTCTTC.

This chain uses TRBV7-8 with TRBJ1-1; 10 bases fit TRBD1. The CDR3 is 20 amino acids. CDR1 and CDR2 (germline): SGHVS, FQNEAQ. J was trimmed by 1 base and V by 5 bases; bases with no gene match: 19. This CDR3 reads CASSQGQGRVVRTENTEAFF. The CDR3 DNA is TGTGCCAGCAGCCAGGGACAGGGGAGGGTCGTACGTACGGAGAACACTGAAGCTTTCTTT.

The V and J genes are TRBV5-1 and TRBJ2-5; 11 bases map to TRBD2. V gave up 6 bases and J gave up 4 bases; unmatched junction bases: 11. The length of the CDR3 is 16 residues. The germline gives CDR1 SGHRS, CDR2 YFSETQ. In DNA form, the CDR3 reads TGCGCCAGCAATCAGGGGATAGCGGGAGGGCCAGAGACCCAGTACTTC. Amino acid sequence: CASNQGIAGGPETQYF.

This clone was counted once. The chain is built from TRBV19 and TRBJ1-1; 10 bases are a match to TRBD1. This CDR3 has 15 residues. CDR1 LNHDA and CDR2 SQIVND come from the germline V gene (reference sequence). V shed 6 bases, J shed 5 bases, and the junction held 9 bases outside the gene matches. CDR3 coding DNA: TGTGCCAGTAGCCCCGGAGGACAGGGGGGAACTGAAGCTTTCTTT. This encodes CASSPGGQGGTEAFF.

The chain couples TRBV29-1 to TRBJ1-2; perhaps TRBD1 as D (5 bases). The CDR3 runs to 12 residues. CDR1 and CDR2 from the germline V gene are SQVTM and ANQGSEA. CDR3 protein: CTGGNSNYGYTF. The CDR3 DNA follows: TGCACCGGGGGGAACTCTAACTATGGCTACACCTTC.

The chain uses TRBV2 and TRBJ2-2; tentative D call: TRBD2 (6 bases). The CDR3 totals 14 residues. V was cut by 8 bases and J by 2 bases, with 12 bases left in between. From germline, CDR1 is SNHLY and CDR2 FYNNEI. The CDR3 region is CASSRGSNTGELFF. CDR3 DNA: TGTGCCAGCTCCCGGGGGTCAAACACCGGGGAGCTGTTTTTT.

This chain uses TRBV9 with TRBJ2-7, with 9 bases that match TRBD1. The CDR3 is 14 residues long. Germline-derived CDR1 and CDR2 are SGDLS and YYNGEE. V gave up 4 bases and J gave up 5 bases; unmatched junction bases: 7. CDR3 bases: TGTGCCAGCAGCCCGGTGGGACAGGGCGACGAGCAGTACTTC. Translation gives CASSPVGQGDEQYF. The whole variable domain, remainder taken from reference TRBV9 and TRBJ2-7, is DSGVTQTPKHLITATGQRVTLRCSPRSGDLSVYWYQQSLDQGLQFLIQYYNGEERAKGNILERFSAQQFPDLHSELNLSSLELGDSALYFCASSPVGQGDEQYFGPGTRLTVT.

The V gene is TRBV7-3, the J gene TRBJ2-3; weak D call: TRBD1 (7 bases). Germline lookup yields CDR1 SGHTA and CDR2 FQGTGA. Between the trimmed V and J ends, which lost 5 bases and 1 base, there was a span of 16 bases. This CDR3 has 16 amino acids. DNA of the CDR3: TGTGCCAGCAGCCCACGGGGGACAGCGGGCACAGATACGCAGTATTTT. It specifies CASSPRGTAGTDTQYF.

J is TRBJ2-7 and V is TRBV5-4, with 10 positions matching TRBD2. V trimming: 4 bases; J trimming: 0 bases; junction bases outside the gene matches: 7. The length of the CDR3 is 16 residues. Germline CDR1 reads SGHNT; CDR2 reads YYREEE (reference sequence). CDR3 coding DNA: TGTGCCAGCAGCCGTTTCAGCGGGAGGGCCTCCTACGAGCAGTACTTC. It encodes CASSRFSGRASYEQYF.

V gene TRBV3-1 (or the pseudogene TRBV3-2) combines with J gene TRBJ2-3; no clear D. The CDR3 covers 12 residues. Trimming shortened V by 2 bases and J by 4 bases, and 4 bases separated the two germline ends. CDR1 is LGHDT and CDR2 is YNNKEL in the germline V gene (reference sequence). The CDR3 nucleotides are TGTGCCAGCAGCCAACCTGCAGATACGCAGTATTTT. Translation: CASSQPADTQYF.

This clone was seen only a few times. The CDR3 sequence is CAWARENTEAFF. Written as DNA, the CDR3 is TGTGCCTGGGCCAGGGAGAACACTGAAGCTTTCTTT. The V gene is TRBV30, the J gene TRBJ1-1; tentatively, D is TRBD1 (5 bases). The CDR3 consists of 12 residues. Germline CDR1 is GTSNPN and CDR2 is SVGIG (reference sequence). V was clipped by 5 bases and J by 1 base, with 8 bases between them.

This sequence joins TRBV28 and TRBJ2-7, with 8 bases aligning to TRBD2. With 3 bases clipped from V and 3 bases from J, the junction kept 4 bases outside the gene matches. Germline V lookup: CDR1 MDHEN, CDR2 SYDVKM. The CDR3 is 14 amino acids. The CDR3 sequence: CASSLGTRDYEQYF. The CDR3 region has the DNA TGTGCCAGCAGTTTGGGGACTAGAGACTACGAGCAGTACTTC.

The chain is built from TRBV2 and TRBJ1-4; a weak D match, TRBD1 (5 bases). The germline CDR1 and CDR2 sequences are SNHLY and FYNNEI. The CDR3 consists of 14 residues. V shed 6 bases and J shed 0 bases, with 8 bases lying between them. CDR3 sequence reads: CASRDRSTNEKLFF. The CDR3 DNA follows: TGTGCCAGCAGAGACAGATCAACTAATGAAAAACTGTTTTTT.

This chain uses TRBV10-3 with TRBJ2-7, with 9 bases fitting TRBD1. V gave up 0 bases and J gave up 3 bases; unmatched junction bases: 6. This CDR3 is 16 amino acids long. Looked up from germline, CDR1 is ENHRY and CDR2 is SYGVKD. Written as DNA, the CDR3 is TGTGCCATCAGTGAGTCCCCCGGGACAGGGTTCTACGAGCAGTACTTC. It encodes CAISESPGTGFYEQYF.

This clone was recorded a few times. The V and J genes are TRBV7-9 and TRBJ2-7; D ambiguous. Germline V gene data show CDR1 as SEHNR and CDR2 as FQNEAQ (reference sequence). Trimming shortened V by 5 bases and J by 2 bases, and 10 bases separated the two germline ends. The CDR3 totals 13 residues. The CDR3 is CASSLLVAYEQYF. In DNA, the CDR3 is TGTGCCAGCAGCCTTTTAGTCGCCTACGAGCAGTACTTC.

The chain is built from TRBV28 and TRBJ1-2; possible D gene TRBD1, 5 bases. Trimming removed 3 bases from V and 10 bases from J, with 15 bases in between. The CDR3 extends over 13 amino acids. The V gene's germline CDR1 is MDHEN and CDR2 SYDVKM. This CDR3 is CASSFNGGLDYTF. For the CDR3, the DNA is TGTGCCAGCAGTTTCAACGGGGGACTGGACTACACCTTC.

The rearrangement joins TRBV4-1 to TRBJ2-3; 8 nucleotides match TRBD1. V gave up 2 bases and J gave up 4 bases; unmatched junction bases: 8. This CDR3 comprises 16 residues. Germline-derived CDR1 and CDR2 are MGHRA and YSYEKL. CDR3 in amino acids: CASSQNRGSLADTQYF. The CDR3 DNA reads TGCGCCAGCAGCCAAAACAGGGGGAGTTTGGCAGATACGCAGTATTTT.

The chain employs TRBV5-6 and TRBJ2-2; 11 nucleotides align to TRBD2. The germline gives CDR1 SGHDT, CDR2 YYEEEE. This CDR3 has 15 residues. Losses at the gene ends were 3 bases for V and 5 bases for J; bases not matched to a gene: 3. The CDR3 sequence is CASSYRTSGTGELFF. DNA for the CDR3: TGTGCCAGCAGCTACCGGACTAGCGGGACCGGGGAGCTGTTTTTT.

The genes are TRBV7-9 and TRBJ2-2; TRBD2 agrees at 9 bases. Germline CDR1 and CDR2: SEHNR and FQNEAQ (reference sequence). This CDR3 has 18 residues. V shed 5 bases, J shed 5 bases, and the junction held 15 bases outside the gene matches. CDR3 sequence: CASSPLFSGGRQTGELFF. The CDR3 DNA reads TGTGCCAGCAGCCCGCTATTCAGCGGGGGGAGACAGACCGGGGAGCTGTTTTTT.

The J gene is TRBJ1-3, the V gene TRBV21-1. TRBV21-1 is listed as a pseudogene. This CDR3 region has 16 residues. This chain's CDR3 is CASSKESLPPGNTIYF. The CDR3 DNA sequence: TGTGCCAGCAGCAAAGAATCTCTACCTCCCGGAAACACCATATATTTT.

The J gene is TRBJ2-1, the V gene TRBV9; a weak D match, TRBD2 (6 bases). CDR1 is SGDLS and CDR2 is YYNGEE in the germline V gene. V was shortened by 4 bases and J by 2 bases, with 13 bases between the two germline ends. CDR3 length equals 15 residues. CDR3 amino acids: CASSPYGGPYNEQFF. CDR3 sequence (DNA): TGTGCCAGCAGCCCTTACGGGGGACCCTACAATGAGCAGTTCTTC.

The chain is built from TRBV5-1 and TRBJ1-6; D perhaps matches TRBD1 (6 bases). The germline V gene has CDR1 SGHRS and CDR2 YFSETQ. The CDR3 has 14 amino acids. V shed 4 bases and J shed 8 bases, with 13 bases lying between them. This CDR3 is CASSRTGIHSPLHF. The CDR3 nucleotides read TGCGCCAGCAGCAGAACAGGGATCCATTCACCCCTCCACTTT.